This passage covers 29 T cell receptor beta chains from one sample sequenced in a study of T cell responses to AZD1222 COVID-19 vaccine. The table came from immunoSEQ multiplex PCR; TCRdb's copy has only in-frame clones and leaves some out. The table shows some 200,000 clones, with approximately 90% occurring only once. Sequencing was performed on peripheral blood, taken on day 0 of AZD1222 vaccination. The receptors come from an adult in good health.

The chain combines TRBV7-8 with TRBJ2-6; 8 nucleotides align to TRBD1. The CDR3 consists of 18 residues. J lost 1 base, V lost 1 base, and 6 bases had no gene match. Germline V lookup: CDR1 SGHVS, CDR2 FQNEAQ. CDR3 in DNA: TGTGCCAGCAGCTTAGGCGGGACAGGCCTTTCTGGGGCCAACGTCCTGACTTTC. Translating gives CASSLGGTGLSGANVLTF.

J is TRBJ2-5 and V is TRBV13; D is possibly TRBD1 (5 bases). Trimming took 4 bases from V and 1 from J, leaving 7 bases between them. Germline values: CDR1 PRHDT, CDR2 FYEKMQ (reference sequence). This CDR3 contains 13 residues. Here the CDR3 reads CASSSDSQETQYF. CDR3 nucleotides: TGTGCCAGCAGCTCCGACAGCCAAGAGACCCAGTACTTC.

The rearrangement uses TRBV27 and TRBJ1-1; 7 nucleotides align to TRBD1. Germline CDR1 reads MNHEY; CDR2 reads SMNVEV (reference sequence). V lost 6 bases, J lost 6 bases, and 10 bases stayed unmatched. The CDR3 length is 14 residues. The CDR3 DNA reads TGTGCCAGCAGATCGACGACAGGGTTACCTGAAGCTTTCTTT. Amino acid sequence: CASRSTTGLPEAFF.

The V call is TRBV9, the J call TRBJ1-1, with D perhaps TRBD1 (5 bases). Germline V gene sequence: CDR1 SGDLS, CDR2 YYNGEE. V lost 0 bases and J 5 bases, leaving 14 bases between the germline ends. The CDR3 is 15 residues long. CDR3 nucleotide sequence: TGTGCCAGCAGCGTAGAAGCGCATGGGGGAACTGAAGCTTTCTTT. This encodes CASSVEAHGGTEAFF. The whole variable domain, filled in from reference TRBV9 and TRBJ1-1, reads DSGVTQTPKHLITATGQRVTLRCSPRSGDLSVYWYQQSLDQGLQFLIQYYNGEERAKGNILERFSAQQFPDLHSELNLSSLELGDSALYFCASSVEAHGGTEAFFGQGTRLTVV.

V gene TRBV5-1 combines with J gene TRBJ1-6, with D maybe TRBD1 (6 bases). From germline, CDR1 is SGHRS and CDR2 YFSETQ. V lost 2 bases and J 7 bases, leaving 10 bases between the germline ends. The CDR3 extends over 14 amino acids. CDR3 bases: TGCGCCAGCAGCTTAGACAGGAGGAATTCACCCCTCCACTTT. It encodes CASSLDRRNSPLHF.

The rearrangement links TRBV21-1 to TRBJ2-7; the table assigns TRBD2, which was not confirmed against the DNA. TRBV21-1 counts as a pseudogene. CDR3 length: 17 residues. The CDR3 bases are TGTGCCAGCAGCATCTACGAGGGCCGGCGTGTTGAGTACGAGCAGTACTTC. It encodes CASSIYEGRRVEYEQYF.

The rearrangement links TRBV19 to TRBJ2-7, with D possibly TRBD1 on 6 matching bases. The germline gives CDR1 LNHDA, CDR2 SQIVND (reference sequence). There are 16 residues in the CDR3. V was trimmed by 1 base and J by 6 bases, leaving 19 bases between them. CDR3 protein: CASSIAPTGIGREQYF. The CDR3 DNA reads TGTGCCAGTAGTATAGCCCCGACAGGAATAGGGCGCGAGCAGTACTTC.

This sequence joins TRBV7-2 and TRBJ1-2; 8 bases agree with TRBD1. This CDR3 region has 15 residues. Germline trimming cut 5 bases from V and 0 bases from J; bases unmatched to any gene: 5. The germline V gene encodes CDR1 SGHTA and CDR2 FQGNSA. The CDR3 loop reads CASSPGRGPNYGYTF. In DNA form, the CDR3 reads TGTGCCAGCAGCCCCGGCAGGGGGCCTAACTATGGCTACACCTTC.

This chain uses TRBV5-4 with TRBJ1-3; D perhaps matches TRBD1 (5 bases). V was shortened by 3 bases and J by 0 bases, with 7 bases between the two germline ends. The length of the CDR3 is 14 residues. Germline CDR1 is SGHNT and CDR2 is YYREEE (reference sequence). The CDR3 region has the DNA TGTGCCAGCAGCTCCAGGGACTCTGGAAACACCATATATTTT. Its protein is CASSSRDSGNTIYF.

The chain joins TRBV19 to TRBJ1-2, with a weak D call TRBD1 (6 bases). The CDR3 length is 16 residues. Germline loops: CDR1 LNHDA, CDR2 SQIVND (reference sequence). V gave up 7 bases and J gave up 2 bases, with 20 bases separating them. CDR3 DNA sequence: TGTGCCAGTACCAAACTCCTGGGGGCGAGGAACTATGGCTACACCTTC. This sequence encodes CASTKLLGARNYGYTF.

The rearrangement uses TRBV19 and TRBJ2-1; a weak D match, TRBD1 (5 bases). The CDR3 extends over 12 amino acids. Per the germline V gene, CDR1 is LNHDA and CDR2 is SQIVND (reference sequence). Trimming pared 9 bases from V and 3 bases from J, leaving 9 bases between. CDR3 in DNA: TGTGCCAGCGCCAGGGTCTACAATGAGCAGTTCTTC. Translation gives CASARVYNEQFF.

The sample holds a few counts of this clone. This sequence joins TRBV12-5 and TRBJ1-3; D may be TRBD1 (6 bases). V was trimmed by 4 bases and J by 0 bases, leaving 13 bases between them. The CDR3 length is 16 residues. Germline-derived CDR1 and CDR2 are LGHNT and FRNRAP. The CDR3 loop reads CASGSYTGSSGNTIYF. The CDR3 DNA is TGTGCTAGTGGTTCTTACACAGGGAGCTCTGGAAACACCATATATTTT. Together with reference TRBV12-5 and TRBJ1-3, the CDR3 gives the full variable domain: DARVTQTPRHKVTEMGQEVTMRCQPILGHNTVFWYRQTMMQGLELLAYFRNRAPLDDSGMPKDRFSAEMPDATLATLKIQPSEPRDSAVYFCASGSYTGSSGNTIYFGEGSWLTVV.

This clone has only a few counts. V is TRBV10-1 and J is TRBJ2-4; D possibly corresponds to TRBD2 (6 bases). The V gene's germline CDR1 is WNHNN and CDR2 SYGVQD (reference sequence). Trimming pared 0 bases from V and 7 bases from J, leaving 16 bases between. CDR3 size: 16 residues. The CDR3 reads CASSESILAGRNIQYF. The CDR3 coding sequence is TGCGCCAGCAGTGAGTCCATCTTGGCGGGGCGTAACATTCAGTACTTC.

V usage is TRBV29-1 and J usage is TRBJ1-3; D gene ambiguous. The CDR3 has 11 amino acids. In germline, CDR1 is SQVTM, CDR2 ANQGSEA. Trimming stripped 4 bases from V and 1 base from J, with 2 bases between. This chain's CDR3 is CSVVSGNTIYF. The CDR3 DNA reads as TGCAGCGTTGTGTCTGGAAACACCATATATTTT.

This chain links TRBV11-2 with TRBJ1-2; 8 bases match TRBD1. There are 15 residues in the CDR3. V lost 5 bases and J lost 8; bases outside the gene matches: 13. CDR1 is SGHAT, CDR2 FQNNGV, per germline. The CDR3 DNA sequence: TGTGCCAGCAGCACATACAAGGGACAGGCTACAGGCTACACCTTC. Residues: CASSTYKGQATGYTF.

This clone occurred once. The chain combines TRBV12-3 or TRBV12-4 with TRBJ2-1, with D hard to call. The CDR3 is 12 amino acids. V gave up 2 bases and J gave up 8 bases, with 7 bases separating them. Here the CDR3 reads CASSLRYHEQFF. DNA of the CDR3: TGTGCCAGCAGTTTAAGGTATCATGAGCAGTTCTTC.

The chain carries TRBV7-9 and TRBJ1-2; maybe TRBD1 (6 bases). Germline assignment: CDR1 SEHNR and CDR2 FQNEAQ (reference sequence). CDR3 length: 13 residues. V was cut by 3 bases and J by 6 bases, with 11 bases left in between. The CDR3 protein is CASSLVQGNGYTF. CDR3 coding DNA: TGTGCCAGCAGCTTGGTACAGGGAAATGGCTACACCTTC.

The gene calls are TRBV10-3 and TRBJ2-1; D is possibly TRBD2 (5 bases). In germline, CDR1 is ENHRY, CDR2 SYGVKD. The CDR3 covers 16 residues. V was trimmed by 5 bases and J by 4 bases, leaving 18 bases between them. DNA of the CDR3: TGTGCCATCAGTATGACCATTTCAGCGGCATACAATGAGCAGTTCTTC. This encodes CAISMTISAAYNEQFF.

The chain recombines TRBV28 with TRBJ1-4; D remains ambiguous. The CDR3 runs 14 residues. CDR1 and CDR2 (germline): MDHEN, SYDVKM. V was shortened by 4 bases and J by 0 bases, with 6 bases between the two germline ends. CDR3 residues: CASSSIATNEKLFF. The DNA of the CDR3 is TGTGCCAGCAGTTCCATCGCAACTAATGAAAAACTGTTTTTT.

The gene calls are TRBV6-6 and TRBJ2-1, with 13 nucleotides matching TRBD2. The length of the CDR3 is 16 residues. Looked up from germline, CDR1 is MNHNY and CDR2 is SVGAGI (reference sequence). J lost 7 bases, V lost 5 bases, and 8 bases had no gene match. CDR3 in DNA: TGTGCCAGCAGTATGGGACTAGCGGGAACAGCTAATGAGCAGTTCTTC. Its protein is CASSMGLAGTANEQFF.

V usage is TRBV28 and J usage is TRBJ2-7; perhaps D is TRBD1 or TRBD2 (6 bases each). The CDR3 length is 13 residues. Trimming pared 2 bases from V and 4 bases from J, leaving 9 bases between. Germline CDR1 is MDHEN and CDR2 is SYDVKM. CDR3 in amino acids: CASSLGGGYEQYF. The CDR3 DNA is TGTGCCAGCAGTTTAGGAGGGGGGTACGAGCAGTACTTC.

CDR3 amino acids: CASSASGLPLTDTQYF. The CDR3 region has the DNA TGTGCCAGCAGCGCAAGCGGGTTACCCCTCACAGATACGCAGTATTTT. The chain carries TRBV9 and TRBJ2-3, with D possibly TRBD2 on 6 matching bases. Per germline, CDR1 SGDLS and CDR2 YYNGEE. The CDR3 consists of 16 residues. The V end lost 3 bases, the J end lost 2 bases, and 16 bases lay between the germline ends.

The chain couples TRBV7-6 to TRBJ2-5; D might be TRBD1 (6 bases). The germline V and J ends were trimmed by 1 base and 3 bases, with 6 bases remaining between them. The germline V gene encodes CDR1 SGHVS and CDR2 FNYEAQ. The CDR3 spans 13 residues. CDR3 amino acids: CASSLGTEETQYF. The CDR3 region has the DNA TGTGCCAGCAGCTTAGGGACAGAAGAGACCCAGTACTTC.

J is TRBJ2-7 and V is TRBV10-2, with no clear D. CDR3 length: 11 amino acids. CDR1 is WSHSY, CDR2 SAAADI, per germline. Trimming left V 6 bases short and J 3 bases short, with 6 bases between. Written as DNA, the CDR3 is TGCGCCAGCAGCGACGACTACGAGCAGTACTTC. Translated, it gives CASSDDYEQYF.

This chain uses TRBV14 with TRBJ2-7; possible D gene TRBD1, 6 bases. The CDR3 extends over 14 amino acids. Trimming stripped 5 bases from V and 7 bases from J, with 18 bases between. The germline gives CDR1 SGHDN, CDR2 FVKESK. CDR3 coding DNA: TGTGCCAGCAGCGAACAAACAGGGTATCGGGAGCAGTACTTC. Amino acids: CASSEQTGYREQYF.

The chain is built from TRBV28 and TRBJ2-7; 7 bases align to TRBD1. CDR1 is MDHEN and CDR2 is SYDVKM in the germline V gene. J was trimmed by 2 bases and V by 2 bases; bases with no gene match: 6. The length of the CDR3 is 15 residues. This CDR3 reads CASSLTGVPPYEQYF. The CDR3 DNA reads TGTGCCAGCAGTTTAACAGGGGTCCCCCCCTACGAGCAGTACTTC.

The V and J genes are TRBV5-4 and TRBJ2-3, with TRBD2 matching over 12 bases. Germline CDR1 is SGHNT and CDR2 is YYREEE (reference sequence). With V trimmed by 2 bases and J by 2 bases, 6 bases remained unmatched. This CDR3 is built from 17 residues. CDR3 in DNA: TGTGCCAGCAGCTTTGGGCTAGCGGGAGGGACCACAGATACGCAGTATTTT. This gives the protein CASSFGLAGGTTDTQYF.

The V call is TRBV27, the J call TRBJ2-5, with D perhaps matching TRBD1 (6 bases). CDR1 and CDR2 (germline): MNHEY, SMNVEV (reference sequence). The CDR3 loop spans 18 amino acids. V lost 2 bases and J lost 1, with 20 bases in between. CDR3 residues: CASSLGLTGSTLQETQYF. The DNA for the CDR3 is TGTGCCAGCAGTTTAGGGTTGACAGGATCTACCCTCCAAGAGACCCAGTACTTC.

In DNA, the CDR3 is TGTGCCAGCAGTTCTCTGCTAGCGGGAGGACCCCGAGGCACAGATACGCAGTATTTT. This gives the protein CASSSLLAGGPRGTDTQYF. The genes are TRBV2 and TRBJ2-3, with TRBD2 matching over 11 bases. Germline CDR1 is SNHLY and CDR2 is FYNNEI. Trimming cost V 5 bases and J 1 base; bases outside gene matches: 14. The CDR3 spans 19 residues.